This T cell receptor (beta chain) was documented in a study of radiation and T cells in renal cell carcinoma. Findings of the study overall: Pretreatment tumor biopsies were lacking, so baseline clonotypes are unknown. From baseline, blood top tumor clonotypes peaked at 2 weeks post-radiation.

Germline V gene data show CDR1 as LNHDA and CDR2 as SQIVND (reference sequence). The CDR3 has 15 amino acids. The trim removed 4 bases at V and 4 bases at J, leaving 1 base unmatched. Method: immunoSEQ multiplex PCR; TCRdb's copy keeps in-frame clones and lacks some. The repertoire holds 150,000 or so clones, with about 85% as singletons. Concerning this clone: Its antigen is currently unknown.

This sample's time point: baseline pretreatment blood. Treatment described: 15 Gy SBRT to primary tumor, nephrectomy 4 weeks later. This renal cell carcinoma was of the clear cell type. Sample: blood, taken from a patient whose treatment included radiotherapy and nephrectomy. This receptor was taken from a woman in her sixties or seventies with renal cell carcinoma. The chain recombines TRBV19 with TRBJ2-1; 13 bases agree with TRBD2. The chain's CDR3 is CASSTGLAGYNEQFF. CDR3 nucleotide sequence: TGTGCCAGTAGTACGGGACTAGCGGGGTACAATGAGCAGTTCTTC.